A selection of T cell receptor beta chains follows, all from one sample in a study of graft-versus-host responses after intestinal transplantation. The antigens of these receptors remain unknown. Sequencing was performed with immunoSEQ multiplex PCR; in TCRdb, only in-frame clones are kept and a portion is missing. The sample yields fewer than 95,000 clones, just under 95% seen once. This sample comprised unstimulated CD8+ T cells sorted from spleen or lymph node cells, obtained before transplant. Receptors originate from a human donor who was the organ donor for an intestinal transplant. CDR3s include the opening cysteine and the closing phenylalanine or tryptophan. D genes are given only for firm matches. Size values are once, few and many counts, or a class for expanded clones, and some rows have none.

D gene,V gene,J gene,clone size,CDR3 DNA,CDR3 protein
NA,TRBV4-2,TRBJ2-5,NA,TGTGCCAGCAGCCACGATTGGAGTGAGGAGACCCAGTACTTC,CASSHDWSEETQYF
TRBD1,TRBV11-3,TRBJ1-1,NA,TGTGCCAGCAGCCAGGGGGGAGACACTGAAGCTTTCTTT,CASSQGGDTEAFF
TRBD2,TRBV5-1,TRBJ2-5,NA,TGCGCCAGCAGCTTGACCGGACTAGCGGGTGCTAGGGAGACCCAGTACTTC,CASSLTGLAGARETQYF
NA,TRBV4-3,TRBJ2-7,NA,TGCGCCAGCAGCCTTGCCGACAGTCTCGGGCACGAGCAGTACTTC,CASSLADSLGHEQYF
NA,TRBV2,TRBJ2-4,NA,TGTGCCAGCAGTGGCGGGCTTGGCATTCAGTACTTC,CASSGGLGIQYF
NA,TRBV7-8,TRBJ2-7,NA,TGTGCCAGCAAGGGGAATAGCTACGAGCAGTACTTC,CASKGNSYEQYF
NA,TRBV27,TRBJ2-5,NA,TGTGCCAGCAGTTTATATGGGACATCGAAAGAGACCCAGTACTTC,CASSLYGTSKETQYF
NA,TRBV19,TRBJ1-1,NA,TGTGCCAGTAGTATGTCAGGCAGGGGTACTGAAGCTTTCTTT,CASSMSGRGTEAFF
TRBD1,TRBV27,TRBJ1-3,NA,TGTGCCAGCAGCTCTGGACAGGGATTGGGTTACTCTGGAAACACCATATATTTT,CASSSGQGLGYSGNTIYF
NA,TRBV2,TRBJ1-2,NA,TGTGCCAGCCGCGGACGGGAGGGCTACACCTTC,CASRGREGYTF
TRBD1,TRBV10-3,TRBJ1-2,NA,TGTGCCATCAGTGGACAGGGGGCTGTTGGCTACACCTTC,CAISGQGAVGYTF
TRBD1,TRBV16,TRBJ1-1,NA,TGTGCCAGCAGCCTGGGACAGGGGGCACCCCTGGGCACTGAAGCTTTCTTT,CASSLGQGAPLGTEAFF
TRBD1,TRBV7-9,TRBJ2-7,NA,TGTGCCAGCAGCTTAGAGACAGGGTCTGGCTACGAGCAGTACTTC,CASSLETGSGYEQYF
TRBD2,TRBV6-5,TRBJ2-5,NA,TGTGCCAGCAGCGATCAACTAGCGGGGGGGGAGACCCAGTACTTC,CASSDQLAGGETQYF
NA,TRBV19,TRBJ1-5,NA,TGTGCCAGTAGTGGTGGGCTTCCAAATCAGCCCCAGCATTTT,CASSGGLPNQPQHF
TRBD2,TRBV11-2,TRBJ2-7,NA,TGTGCCAGCAGCTGGAGCGGGGGGTACGAGCAGTACTTC,CASSWSGGYEQYF
TRBD1,TRBV14,TRBJ2-7,NA,TGTGCCAGCAGCCAGGGACAGGGGGCCTACGAGCAGTACTTC,CASSQGQGAYEQYF
TRBD2,TRBV11-2,TRBJ2-7,NA,TGTGCCAGCAGCTTAGGCGGGGGGGTCTTCCTCGAGCAGTACTTC,CASSLGGGVFLEQYF
NA,TRBV4-1,TRBJ1-1,NA,TGCGCCAGCAGCCAAGCAGTACCCAGGAACACTGAAGCTTTCTTT,CASSQAVPRNTEAFF
TRBD1,TRBV28,TRBJ1-5,NA,TGTGCCAGCAGTCTTCTGGGACAGCAAGATCAGCCCCAGCATTTT,CASSLLGQQDQPQHF
NA,TRBV6-6,TRBJ1-1,NA,TGTGCCAGCAGTTACTCGCCCTTGGAGATAGCTTTCTTT,CASSYSPLEIAFF
NA,TRBV20-1,TRBJ2-2,NA,TGCAGTGCCTTGAGTTCCGGGGAGCTGTTTTTT,CSALSSGELFF
NA,TRBV4-1,TRBJ2-5,NA,TGCGCCTCTAGTGAAGGGGGGGACCAAGAGACCCAGTACTTC,CASSEGGDQETQYF
NA,TRBV11-2,TRBJ1-2,NA,TGTGCCAGCAGCTTAGCTCGGGTGTCCGTCTATGGCTACACCTTC,CASSLARVSVYGYTF
TRBD1,TRBV4-1,TRBJ2-7,NA,TGCGCCAGCAGCCCACAAAGACAGGGGCTCTACGAGCAGTACTTC,CASSPQRQGLYEQYF
NA,TRBV6-5,TRBJ2-7,NA,TGTGCCAGCAGTTACTCGAAGGAGGGCGAGCAGTACTTC,CASSYSKEGEQYF
NA,TRBV6-5,TRBJ1-2,NA,TGTGCCAGCTCGTCCATTGGGCAGATCTATGGCTACACCTTC,CASSSIGQIYGYTF
TRBD1,TRBV18,TRBJ2-7,NA,TGTGCCAGCTCACCGACAGGGGGCTACGAGCAGTACTTC,CASSPTGGYEQYF
NA,TRBV27,TRBJ2-3,NA,TGTGCCAGCAGTTTTGTAGGGGAAGATACGCAGTATTTT,CASSFVGEDTQYF
TRBD2,TRBV7-2,TRBJ2-3,NA,TGTGCCAGCAGTTTAGGGTGGGTGCGGGGGGATGCAGATACGCAGTATTTT,CASSLGWVRGDADTQYF
NA,TRBV15,TRBJ1-2,once,TGTGCCACCAGCAGAGTTCCCGCGGACAGAAACTATGGCTGCACCTTC,CATSRVPADRNYGCTF
NA,TRBV23-1,TRBJ1-3,NA,TGCGCCAGCAGTCAGATAGTATTCTCTGGAAACACCATATATTTT,CASSQIVFSGNTIYF
TRBD1,TRBV6-5,TRBJ2-5,NA,TGTGCCAGTCACGGACAGGGGGAGACCCAGTACTTC,CASHGQGETQYF
TRBD2,TRBV6-5,TRBJ2-7,NA,TGTGCCAGCACCACCGGACTAGCGGGGACCTACGAGCAGTACTTC,CASTTGLAGTYEQYF
NA,TRBV5-1,TRBJ2-7,once,TGCGCCAGCAGCTTGGCAGGGGATCCTTCCTACGAGCAGTACTTC,CASSLAGDPSYEQYF
NA,TRBV2,TRBJ2-2,NA,TGTGCCAGCAGTGCCTCGGGTAACGGGGAGCTGTTTTTT,CASSASGNGELFF
TRBD1,TRBV19,TRBJ1-1,NA,TGTGCCAGTAGTATGGACAGGGTTGCTGAAGCTTTCTTT,CASSMDRVAEAFF
TRBD2,TRBV15,TRBJ2-5,NA,TGTGCCACCAGCAGGGAAACTAGCGGGGGGGCCCAAGAGACCCAGTACTTC,CATSRETSGGAQETQYF
TRBD1,TRBV28,TRBJ2-1,NA,TGTGCCAGCAGTAACTCAGGACAGGTTGGGGTGGGTGAGCAGTTCTTC,CASSNSGQVGVGEQFF
TRBD1,TRBV28,TRBJ2-7,NA,TGTGCCACCAAGCAGGGGGTCAACGAGCAGTACTTC,CATKQGVNEQYF
TRBD2,TRBV7-3,TRBJ2-2,once,TGTGCCAGCAGCTTAATCGGTAGCGGGGGGACGAACACCGGGGAGCTGTTTTTT,CASSLIGSGGTNTGELFF
NA,TRBV14,TRBJ1-4,NA,TGTGCCAGCAGCCAAGACGGTGCAACTAATGAAAAACTGTTTTTT,CASSQDGATNEKLFF
NA,TRBV11-2,TRBJ2-7,NA,TGTGCCAGCAGCTTAGGTTTACAGGACCCCTCCTACGAGCAGTACTTC,CASSLGLQDPSYEQYF
TRBD2,TRBV18,TRBJ2-7,NA,TGTGCCAGCTCACCAGAAGGCGGGGGAAGCTCCTACGAGCAGTACTTC,CASSPEGGGSSYEQYF
NA,TRBV9,TRBJ1-3,NA,TGTGCCAGCACCACCGGGGACTCTGGAAACACCATATATTTT,CASTTGDSGNTIYF